This T cell receptor beta chain emerged from a study of blood T cell repertoires in COVID-19. At the level of the study: The United States, Italy and Spain provided the acute and convalescent COVID-19 samples. PBMCs, B-cell-depleted T cells, or T cells were the source of the cDNA or gDNA that made up the material.

Losses at the gene ends were 3 bases for V and 0 bases for J; bases not matched to a gene: 7. From germline, CDR1 is SEHNR and CDR2 FQNEAQ (reference sequence). CDR3 length: 16 residues. In the original analysis: Reference gene primer amplification in the assay estimated nucleated cell counts. Repertoires were generated with immunoSEQ multiplex PCR, while TCRdb's copy carries only in-frame clones and drops some. V and J calls and clone size follow that table, whereas D and trimming were derived from the DNA. The table includes some 130,000 clones, approximately 88% detected once. This chain uses TRBV7-9 with TRBJ1-2; 7 bases map to TRBD1. The sample comprised peripheral blood. This sequence was found in a man between 50 and 59 years old with acute or convalescent COVID-19. The CDR3 DNA sequence: TGTGCCAGCAGCTTGGACAGGAGGGCCGCTAACTATGGCTACACCTTC. It translates to CASSLDRRAANYGYTF.